Following are 14 T cell receptor beta chains from one sample sequenced in a study of vaccination effects on CD4 cells after COVID-19. Antigens of these TCRs are unknown. A roughly ten-day culture period preceded the isolation of CD4+ T cells. Sequenced by immunoSEQ multiplex PCR; TCRdb stores in-frame clones only, minus some. Here the sample spans some 28,000 clones, 55% to 65% being singletons. Sequenced material: CD4+ T cells from PBMCs cultured without peptide, taken before COVID-19 vaccination. These receptors originate from a human donor who received a COVID-19 vaccine.

This clone has only one observation. The gene calls are TRBV6-5 and TRBJ2-1, with D maybe TRBD1 (5 bases). Germline loops: CDR1 MNHEY, CDR2 SVGAGI. V was cut by 2 bases and J by 3 bases, with 5 bases left in between. CDR3 length equals 13 residues. The CDR3 spells CASSYDSYNEQFF. The CDR3 DNA reads as TGTGCCAGCAGTTACGACAGCTACAATGAGCAGTTCTTC.

This clone was recorded a few times. The V and J genes are TRBV5-5 and TRBJ2-2; no firm D call. The CDR3 totals 14 residues. V was clipped by 5 bases and J by 0 bases, with 8 bases between them. Germline-derived CDR1 and CDR2 are SGHKS and YYEKEE (reference sequence). CDR3 bases: TGTGCCAGCAGGGAATTATCGAACACCGGGGAGCTGTTTTTT. Its protein is CASRELSNTGELFF.

This chain links TRBV19 with TRBJ2-1, with 9 bases identical to TRBD2. After removal of 7 bases from V and 4 bases from J, the junction contained 8 bases not matched to a gene. Germline V gene lookup returns CDR1 LNHDA and CDR2 SQIVND (reference sequence). The CDR3 contains 15 residues. CDR3 DNA: TGTGCCAGTAAACGGCGGGAGGGCGGTTACAATGAGCAGTTCTTC. Protein sequence: CASKRREGGYNEQFF.

The chain has TRBV11-2 and TRBJ2-3, with 14 bases matching TRBD2. The CDR3 length is 16 residues. Germline CDR1 is SGHAT and CDR2 is FQNNGV. Unmatched junction bases numbered 8, after V lost 5 bases and J lost 7 bases. The CDR3 reads CASSMGLAGAPNTQYF. The CDR3 region has the DNA TGTGCCAGCAGCATGGGACTAGCGGGAGCCCCGAATACGCAGTATTTT.

The V call is TRBV12-3 or TRBV12-4, the J call TRBJ1-2; D might be TRBD1 (5 bases). CDR3 length: 12 residues. Trimming cost V 5 bases and J 4 bases, with 8 bases left between them. The CDR3 spells CASSRGGYGYTF. CDR3 nucleotide sequence: TGTGCCAGCAGTCGCGGGGGCTATGGCTACACCTTC.

The genes are TRBV5-1 and TRBJ2-3; tentative D call: TRBD1 (5 bases). Germline V gives CDR1 SGHRS, CDR2 YFSETQ. The CDR3 is 15 residues long. The germline V and J ends were trimmed by 4 bases and 0 bases, with 12 bases remaining between them. The CDR3 nucleotides read TGCGCCAGCAGCCGCGACAGAGCTAGCACAGATACGCAGTATTTT. This sequence encodes CASSRDRASTDTQYF.

This clone was detected once. V is TRBV19 and J is TRBJ1-1, with 8 bases fitting TRBD1. The ends lost 6 bases at V and 0 bases at J; junction bases unmatched: 3. Germline V gene lookup returns CDR1 LNHDA and CDR2 SQIVND (reference sequence). The CDR3 totals 14 residues. The CDR3 DNA is TGTGCCAGTAGGAGGACAGGGATGAACACTGAAGCTTTCTTT. Its protein is CASRRTGMNTEAFF.

The genes are TRBV27 and TRBJ1-6, with a possible D match to TRBD1 (6 bases). V was shortened by 2 bases and J by 6 bases, with 11 bases between the two germline ends. The CDR3 spans 15 residues. CDR1 and CDR2 from the germline V gene are MNHEY and SMNVEV (reference sequence). The CDR3 region has the DNA TGTGCCAGCAGTTTAGACGCAGGGGCTAATTCACCCCTCCACTTT. Translated: CASSLDAGANSPLHF.

The gene calls are TRBV10-3 and TRBJ1-2; TRBD1 agrees at 9 bases. Trimming took 6 bases from V and 4 from J; bases not matched to a gene: 9. The CDR3 extends over 15 amino acids. Germline CDR1 ENHRY, CDR2 SYGVKD. The DNA for the CDR3 is TGTGCCATCAGCGAAACACAGGGGGCGGCCTATGGCTACACCTTC. Amino acid sequence: CAISETQGAAYGYTF.

The chain couples TRBV7-6 to TRBJ1-5; tentative D call: TRBD1 (6 bases). The ends were cut back, 6 bases at V and 4 bases at J, with 16 bases in the middle. This CDR3 has 15 amino acids. The germline gives CDR1 SGHVS, CDR2 FNYEAQ. This chain's CDR3 is CASSQGGGQNQPQHF. The CDR3 DNA follows: TGTGCCAGCAGTCAAGGCGGGGGGCAGAATCAGCCCCAGCATTTT.

This rearrangement joins TRBV20-1 to TRBJ2-1, with D possibly being TRBD2 (5 bases). This CDR3 region has 17 residues. Germline loops: CDR1 DFQATT, CDR2 SNEGSKA (reference sequence). V lost 3 bases, J lost 0 bases, and 18 bases lay in between. The CDR3 loop reads CSASPAEDWSSYNEQFF. The CDR3 DNA reads as TGCAGTGCTAGTCCCGCCGAGGACTGGAGCTCCTACAATGAGCAGTTCTTC.

The chain recombines TRBV5-1 with TRBJ2-1; tentatively, D is TRBD2 (6 bases). Germline V gene sequence: CDR1 SGHRS, CDR2 YFSETQ. This CDR3 is 16 amino acids long. V was clipped by 4 bases and J by 0 bases, with 14 bases between them. CDR3 sequence reads: CASSRIAGGSYNEQFF. The DNA for the CDR3 is TGCGCCAGCAGCCGAATCGCCGGGGGCTCCTACAATGAGCAGTTCTTC.

The chain couples TRBV20-1 to TRBJ2-1; D remains unclear. Germline lookup yields CDR1 DFQATT and CDR2 SNEGSKA (reference sequence). V was pared by 4 bases and J by 7 bases, with 8 bases between. This CDR3 comprises 11 residues. The CDR3 sequence: CSANLDNEQFF. CDR3 sequence (DNA): TGCAGTGCTAACCTGGATAATGAGCAGTTCTTC.

The chain has TRBV9 and TRBJ2-1, with 11 positions matching TRBD2. Germline trimming cut 4 bases from V and 7 bases from J; bases unmatched to any gene: 4. The CDR3 totals 14 residues. CDR1 and CDR2 (germline): SGDLS, YYNGEE. The CDR3 here is CASSLSGRVNEQFF. CDR3 sequence (DNA): TGTGCCAGCAGCCTTAGCGGGAGGGTTAATGAGCAGTTCTTC.